Listed below are T cell receptor beta chains from one sample, sequenced in a study of blood T cell repertoires in COVID-19. The data were produced by immunoSEQ multiplex PCR, yet TCRdb's version contains in-frame clones alone and is incomplete. The sample has about 59,000 clones, about 70% seen once. The sample consisted of peripheral blood. Source of these receptors: a woman aged 50 to 65 with active or convalescent COVID-19. The CDR3 runs from the conserved cysteine through the conserved F or W. The D gene is left open where the match is weak. The size of a clone is reported for some rows only, either as once, few or many, or as a class for expanded clones.

D gene	clone size	V gene	J gene	CDR3 DNA	CDR3 protein
TRBD1	once	TRBV7-6	TRBJ2-5	TGTGCCAGCAGCTTAGGACCAGGGGGAGTAGAGACCCAGTACTTC	CASSLGPGGVETQYF
TRBD1	NA	TRBV27	TRBJ2-7	TGTGCCAGTCGGGACAGAATTTACGAGCAGTACTTC	CASRDRIYEQYF
NA	NA	TRBV4-1	TRBJ2-2	TGCGCCAGCAGCTACGGCGTAGGGGGTGCGAACACCGGGGAGCTGTTTTTT	CASSYGVGGANTGELFF
TRBD2	NA	TRBV29-1	TRBJ2-3	TGCAGCGTTGAAAGAAGGACTAGGGATACGCAGTATTTT	CSVERRTRDTQYF
NA	NA	TRBV11-3	TRBJ2-1	TGTGCCAGCAGTCAGGGGCGCAACAATGAGCAGTTCTTC	CASSQGRNNEQFF
TRBD1	NA	TRBV5-8	TRBJ1-6	TGTGCCAGCAGCGCGGGACAGCATAATTCACCCCTCCACTTT	CASSAGQHNSPLHF
NA	NA	TRBV9	TRBJ2-7	TGTGCCAGCAGCGCCGACTACTCGGGGGAGCAGTACTTC	CASSADYSGEQYF
TRBD2	medium-sized	TRBV28	TRBJ2-1	TGTGCCAGCACCCTTACTAGCGGGAGAACTTACAATGAGCAGTTCTTC	CASTLTSGRTYNEQFF
TRBD1	NA	TRBV6-6	TRBJ1-1	TGTGCCAGCAGTTACTCCGGACAGGGAGGCACTGAAGCTTTCTTT	CASSYSGQGGTEAFF
TRBD1	few	TRBV9	TRBJ2-7	TGTGCCAGCAGCGTCGGGACAGGGGACTACGAGCAGTACTTC	CASSVGTGDYEQYF
NA	NA	TRBV6-5	TRBJ2-7	TGTGCCAGCAGTTCCCTAGGGGGTCGGTACGAGCAGTACTTC	CASSSLGGRYEQYF
TRBD1	NA	TRBV30	TRBJ2-7	TGTGCCTACACCGGGACAGGCTACTACGAGCAGTACTTC	CAYTGTGYYEQYF
NA	NA	TRBV5-1	TRBJ2-2	TGCGCCAGCAGCTTGGCCGGGTCACCGAACACCGGGGAGCTGTTTTTT	CASSLAGSPNTGELFF
NA	NA	TRBV7-9	TRBJ1-2	TGTGCCAGCAGCCCCGGGACACGCAATGGCTACACCTTC	CASSPGTRNGYTF
NA	few	TRBV15	TRBJ1-1	TGTGCCACCAGCAGGGCCGGGACACTTAACACTGAAGCTTTCTTT	CATSRAGTLNTEAFF
TRBD1	NA	TRBV29-1	TRBJ2-5	TGCAGCGTTGAAGGATACAGGGGGCGAGGTAGGACCAAAGAGACCCAGTACTTC	CSVEGYRGRGRTKETQYF
NA	NA	TRBV10-3	TRBJ2-1	TGTGCCATCAGTGAGTCGCGGCGCGGGGCTTACAATGAGCAGTTCTTC	CAISESRRGAYNEQFF
NA	NA	TRBV7-9	TRBJ2-1	TGTGCCAGCAGCCCCTGGAGGGCGGGCTTCAATGAGCAGTTCTTC	CASSPWRAGFNEQFF
NA	NA	TRBV10-3	TRBJ2-7	TGTGCCATCAGCGCGCGGGACTCCTACGAGCAGTACTTC	CAISARDSYEQYF
TRBD1	NA	TRBV5-4	TRBJ2-7	TGTGCCAGCAGCTTGGAGACAGGGGTTGCCTACGAGCAGTACTTC	CASSLETGVAYEQYF
NA	NA	TRBV7-8	TRBJ1-2	TGTGCCAGCAGCTTAGCCCCGACAGTCTATGGCTACACCTTC	CASSLAPTVYGYTF
NA	NA	TRBV5-1	TRBJ2-7	TGCGCCAGCAGCCTCCTACAGTTCGGCTACGAGCAGTACTTC	CASSLLQFGYEQYF
NA	NA	TRBV6-2/TRBV6-3	TRBJ2-1	TGTGCCAGCAGTTACCCCCAGGGAAGTCACAATGAGCAGTTCTTC	CASSYPQGSHNEQFF
TRBD1	NA	TRBV29-1	TRBJ1-1	TGCAGCGTTGTTGGGGTAATGGGACAGGGAGGGACTGAAGCTTTCTTT	CSVVGVMGQGGTEAFF
NA	NA	TRBV5-6	TRBJ2-5	TGTGCCAGCAGCTTGCCAATTGGGGGGTCCGCCCAAGAGACCCAGTACTTC	CASSLPIGGSAQETQYF
TRBD1	once	TRBV19	TRBJ2-5	TGTGCCAGTAGTATGGGACAGGGGGCGGCGGAGACCCAGTACTTC	CASSMGQGAAETQYF
TRBD1	NA	TRBV27	TRBJ1-6	TGTGCCAGCAGGAATACAGGGGGCAAGTCACCCCTCCACTTT	CASRNTGGKSPLHF
NA	few	TRBV4-1	TRBJ2-3	TGCGCCAGCAGCCAAGCTCAGGCGGGGAGCACAGATACGCAGTATTTT	CASSQAQAGSTDTQYF
TRBD2	few	TRBV3-1/TRBV3-2	TRBJ2-2	TGTGCCAGCAGCCCGCGACTAGCCAACACCGGGGAGCTGTTTTTT	CASSPRLANTGELFF
NA	NA	TRBV11-2	TRBJ2-7	TGTGCCAGCAGCTTAGTCCAGGGGGGCGAGCAGTACTTC	CASSLVQGGEQYF
TRBD2	once	TRBV24-1	TRBJ2-1	TGTGCCACCAGTGACAGAAGCCGGGAGGGGACATTCCATGAGCAGTTCTTC	CATSDRSREGTFHEQFF
NA	NA	TRBV12-3/TRBV12-4	TRBJ2-7	NA	CASSFLAGNEQYF
NA	NA	TRBV27	TRBJ2-3	TGTGCCAGCAGTTTCCGCGGAGGGAGCACAGATACGCAGTATTTT	CASSFRGGSTDTQYF
TRBD1	NA	TRBV15	TRBJ2-3	TGTGCCACCAGCAGAGACCGACAGGGGGGCACAGATACGCAGTATTTT	CATSRDRQGGTDTQYF
TRBD1	NA	TRBV28	TRBJ1-3	TGTGCCAGCAGTTCCCTCGCAGGGGGATTCGGAAACACCATATATTTT	CASSSLAGGFGNTIYF
NA	NA	TRBV7-9	TRBJ2-1	TGTGCCAGCAGCTTACCAGGGGCGGGTAATGAGCAGTTCTTC	CASSLPGAGNEQFF
TRBD2	once	TRBV7-9	TRBJ2-7	TGTGCCAGCAGCTGGGGGGAAGCGGGAACCTACGAGCAGTACTTC	CASSWGEAGTYEQYF
TRBD1	NA	TRBV28	TRBJ1-5	TGTGCCAGCAGTCTAGGGGGCTCAGGGAATCAGCCCCAGCATTTT	CASSLGGSGNQPQHF
NA	NA	TRBV5-6	TRBJ2-7	TGTGCCAGCAGCTTGGGTCCCAGGGTCTACGAGCAGTACTTC	CASSLGPRVYEQYF
TRBD2	NA	TRBV12-3/TRBV12-4	TRBJ2-1	TGTGCCAGCAGCCCCGGGAGGGAAGGTGAGCAGTTCTTC	CASSPGREGEQFF